A selection of T cell receptor beta chains follows, all from one sample in a study of radiotherapy plus CTLA-4 blockade in lung cancer. The method was immunoSEQ multiplex PCR; TCRdb's version includes in-frame clones alone and lacks a portion of them. The sample carries about 93,000 clones, about 90% recorded once. The starting material was peripheral blood, obtained from a patient treated with radiotherapy plus ipilimumab. The receptor source for this set is a human donor with non-small cell lung cancer that progressed on radiotherapy plus ipilimumab. CDR3s include the opening cysteine and the closing phenylalanine or tryptophan.

CDR3,V,J
CASTAGGLINTGELFF,TRBV9,TRBJ2-2
CASRQSGATGKNIQYF,TRBV27,TRBJ2-4
CASSENPGVTQYF,TRBV6-1,TRBJ2-3
CASSRTSGSNEQFF,TRBV19,TRBJ2-1
CASSVATIPYEQYF,TRBV9,TRBJ2-7
CASSRGDAYEQYF,TRBV19,TRBJ2-7
CASSTPPKREKLFF,TRBV6-5,TRBJ1-4
CASSPRLAGGYEQYF,TRBV9,TRBJ2-7
CASSHISNRFEAFF,TRBV4-1,TRBJ1-1
CATQGVAGAIHEQFF,TRBV19,TRBJ2-1
CASSRSDTQYF,TRBV11-2,TRBJ2-3
CASSGRKGGGQFF,TRBV5-6,TRBJ2-1
CASSPQGASFPDTQYF,TRBV7-2,TRBJ2-3
CASRPIGRGTDTQYF,TRBV4-1,TRBJ2-3
CASGFVEQFF,TRBV12-5,TRBJ2-1
CASSEETARSNQPQHF,TRBV6-1,TRBJ1-5
CASSLARGRHYGYTF,TRBV5-5,TRBJ1-2
CASSVSTTDTQYF,TRBV9,TRBJ2-3
CASRQGGEQFF,TRBV6-1,TRBJ2-1
CSVAWAGTGELFF,TRBV29-1,TRBJ2-2
CASSQRDRIANTGELFF,TRBV4-2,TRBJ2-2
CASSPSSGRVSLTGELFF,TRBV9,TRBJ2-2
CASSTIAGGPRETQYF,TRBV7-9,TRBJ2-5
CASRKSSATDTQYF,TRBV2,TRBJ2-3
CATSSGEDRGLAGENF,TRBV15,TRBJ2-5
CASSPTGDTPTGELFF,TRBV5-1,TRBJ2-2
CASRLGTGNIGEQFF,TRBV5-1,TRBJ2-1
CASSGKRANTYEQYF,TRBV7-8,TRBJ2-7
CASSPTTGYYNEQFF,TRBV18,TRBJ2-1
CAWMRFAGSGYTF,TRBV30,TRBJ1-2
CASKAPRALNEKLFF,TRBV19,TRBJ1-4
CASRRLAGEVASYNEQFF,TRBV2,TRBJ2-1
CASSSTGGSEQYF,TRBV6-6,TRBJ2-7
CASSPEKGVAFF,TRBV5-6,TRBJ1-1
CASRGLAGGTGELFF,TRBV2,TRBJ2-2
CASSASRPRNYGYTF,TRBV6-1,TRBJ1-2
CASSLVEGGNTEAFF,TRBV11-2,TRBJ1-1
CASSPGQGRGYTF,TRBV27,TRBJ1-2
CASSLFSIGQGLNTEAFF,TRBV5-1,TRBJ1-1
CASTLQGGNTEAFF,TRBV5-4,TRBJ1-1
CSFRSDAGTEAFF,TRBV29-1,TRBJ1-1